This T cell receptor beta chain was sequenced for a study of blood T cell repertoires in COVID-19. Study-wide context: Specimens from acute and convalescent COVID-19 originated in the United States, Italy and Spain. Sources were T cells, B-cell-depleted T cells, or PBMCs; the material itself was cDNA or gDNA.

Germline V gene lookup returns CDR1 SNHLY and CDR2 FYNNEI. V was trimmed by 6 bases and J by 5 bases, leaving 13 bases between them. The CDR3 contains 13 residues. In the source study's methods: It was from reference gene primer amplification that nucleated cell counts were estimated. The method was immunoSEQ multiplex PCR; TCRdb's version includes in-frame clones alone and lacks a portion of them. That table supplies the V and J calls and clone size; D and trimming were determined from the DNA. The sample carries tens of thousands of clones, about three quarters recorded once. This TCR derives from a man aged 70-80 years with active or convalescent COVID-19. V usage is TRBV2 and J usage is TRBJ1-1; D is undetermined. The sample was peripheral blood. The CDR3 reads CASSREQRTEAFF. CDR3 nucleotide sequence: TGTGCCAGCAGCCGGGAGCAGCGGACTGAAGCTTTCTTT.